What follows are 26 T cell receptor beta chains derived from one specimen sequenced in a study of T-cell reconstitution after alpha-beta-depleted transplantation in children. For TCRbeta, the library was prepared with unique molecular identifiers. TCRdb redid the calling of the PCR reads with MiXCR, one entry per CDR3 protein. The sample records 500,000 to 600,000 distinct CDR3 sequences, approximately 20% being singletons. The source was PBMCs from the stem cell graft donor, collected from the stem cell graft. Every receptor here comes from a human donor who donated a stem cell graft to a child with acute lymphoblastic leukemia.

The V call is TRBV29-1, the J call TRBJ2-7; D gene ambiguous. Trimming removed 4 bases from V and 3 bases from J, with 10 bases in between. CDR1 SQVTM and CDR2 ANQGSEA come from the germline V gene. This CDR3 region has 12 residues. The DNA of the CDR3 is TGCAGCGTTGGCGAAGCACGCTACGAGCAGTACTTC. Translation gives CSVGEARYEQYF.

This clonotype was detected only a few times. The chain combines TRBV19 with TRBJ2-1, with D possibly being TRBD1 (5 bases). V lost 6 bases and J 8 bases, leaving 11 bases between the germline ends. This CDR3 is built from 12 residues. Germline CDR1 reads LNHDA; CDR2 reads SQIVND (reference sequence). The CDR3 nucleotides read TGTGCCAGTAGCGCAGGGTTGTATGAGCAGTTCTTC. Translating it yields CASSAGLYEQFF.

The table lists this clonotype with a few counts. This chain links TRBV6-5 with TRBJ2-5, with 7 bases lining up with TRBD2. The V and J ends lost 2 bases and 5 bases, in that order; junction bases with no gene match: 11. Germline CDR1 MNHEY, CDR2 SVGAGI. This CDR3 comprises 16 residues. Written as DNA, the CDR3 is TGTGCCAGCAGTTACAATCCCCGGCCGCGGGGGGAGACCCAGTACTTC. Translating it yields CASSYNPRPRGETQYF.

This clonotype was observed a handful of times. J is TRBJ2-2 and V is TRBV5-4; maybe TRBD1 (6 bases). The CDR3 is 14 residues long. The germline gives CDR1 SGHNT, CDR2 YYREEE (reference sequence). The ends were cut back, 3 bases at V and 6 bases at J, with 12 bases in the middle. This chain's CDR3 is CASSSTGPAGELFF. The CDR3 DNA is TGTGCCAGCAGCTCGACAGGACCTGCCGGGGAGCTGTTTTTT.

This rearrangement joins TRBV18 to TRBJ2-2; 10 bases are a match to TRBD2. Looked up from germline, CDR1 is KGHSH and CDR2 is LQKENI. J lost 7 bases, V lost 4 bases, and 6 bases had no gene match. CDR3 length: 15 residues. Here the CDR3 reads CASSLGLAAIGELFF. The CDR3 region has the DNA TGTGCCAGCTCACTAGGACTAGCGGCAATCGGGGAGCTGTTTTTT.

This sequence joins TRBV27 and TRBJ2-2; possibly TRBD1 for D (6 bases). Trimming took 3 bases from V and 5 from J, leaving 16 bases between them. This CDR3 has 16 residues. Germline assignment: CDR1 MNHEY and CDR2 SMNVEV (reference sequence). This CDR3 reads CASSFRRTVYTGELFF. In DNA form, the CDR3 reads TGTGCCAGCAGTTTTAGGAGGACAGTCTATACCGGGGAGCTGTTTTTT.

This clonotype has at least ten counts. J is TRBJ2-3 and V is TRBV12-3 or TRBV12-4; TRBD1 agrees at 8 bases. The trim removed 3 bases at V and 0 bases at J, leaving 2 bases unmatched. This CDR3 comprises 15 residues. CDR3 coding DNA: TGTGCCAGCAGTTTCGGGACAGGTAGCACAGATACGCAGTATTTT. Its protein is CASSFGTGSTDTQYF.

With regard to this clonotype: One end of the junction does not line up with germline, which may come from a read error. The rearrangement links TRBV20-1 to TRBJ2-1; 8 bases agree with TRBD2. Germline values: CDR1 DFQATT, CDR2 SNEGSKA (reference sequence). CDR3 length equals 13 residues. CDR3 sequence reads: CSVPHSGRNEQIF. Written as DNA, the CDR3 is TGCAGTGTCCCGCACAGCGGGAGAAATGAGCAGATCTTC.

This chain joins TRBV5-1 and TRBJ2-3; 15 nucleotides match TRBD2. The CDR3 sequence is 15 residues long. J gave up 5 bases and V 10 bases, and 8 bases lay outside the gene matches. Germline V gives CDR1 SGHRS, CDR2 YFSETQ. The CDR3 reads CACQEGLAGGDTQYF. For the CDR3, the DNA is TGCGCCTGCCAAGAGGGACTAGCGGGAGGAGATACGCAGTATTTT.

This clonotype was recorded a few times. This chain links TRBV19 with TRBJ2-2; D might be TRBD2 (5 bases). CDR3 length: 15 residues. Germline V gives CDR1 LNHDA, CDR2 SQIVND (reference sequence). The V gene lost 4 bases and the J gene lost 5 bases, with 14 bases spanning the gap. CDR3 in amino acids: CASSRLAGVTGELFF. CDR3 nucleotide sequence: TGTGCCAGTAGTAGGCTAGCAGGTGTAACCGGGGAGCTGTTTTTT.

This clonotype was seen more than once but under ten times. The chain recombines TRBV12-3 or TRBV12-4 with TRBJ2-5; TRBD2 matches at 10 bases. The CDR3 is made up of 13 amino acids. The V segment lost 7 bases and the J segment 4 bases; nucleotides outside the gene matches: 3. DNA for the CDR3: TGTGCCAGCACCAGGACTAGCGGAGAGACCCAGTACTTC. This gives the protein CASTRTSGETQYF.

This clonotype was counted between two and nine times. This chain links TRBV4-2 with TRBJ2-1; 8 bases map to TRBD2. The ends lost 2 bases at V and 5 bases at J; junction bases unmatched: 17. Germline assignment: CDR1 LGHNA and CDR2 YNFKEQ. The CDR3 sequence is 19 residues long. In nucleotides, the CDR3 is TGTGCCAGCAGCCAAACCGGGGTACGGCTAGCGGGCATCCACAATGAGCAGTTCTTC. The encoded protein is CASSQTGVRLAGIHNEQFF.

This clonotype came up a few times. This rearrangement joins TRBV5-1 to TRBJ2-1, with TRBD2 matching over 10 bases. The ends lost 4 bases at V and 5 bases at J; junction bases unmatched: 6. The germline CDR1 and CDR2 sequences are SGHRS and YFSETQ. The CDR3 sequence is 15 residues long. In DNA form, the CDR3 reads TGCGCCAGCAGCCTTACTAGCGGGACCCACAATGAGCAGTTCTTC. Translated: CASSLTSGTHNEQFF. The whole variable domain, remainder taken from reference TRBV5-1 and TRBJ2-1, is KAGVTQTPRYLIKTRGQQVTLSCSPISGHRSVSWYQQTPGQGLQFLFEYFSETQRNKGNFPGRFSGRQFSNSRSEMNVSTLELGDSALYLCASSLTSGTHNEQFFGPGTRLTVL.

The genes are TRBV11-2 and TRBJ1-1; 7 bases line up with TRBD1. J gave up 5 bases and V 5 bases, and 8 bases lay outside the gene matches. Germline V gene sequence: CDR1 SGHAT, CDR2 FQNNGV. The CDR3 is 14 amino acids. The CDR3 DNA reads TGTGCCAGCAGCCAGGGGGAGGGGCGGACTGAAGCTTTCTTT. Protein sequence: CASSQGEGRTEAFF.

This clonotype was counted a few times. This rearrangement joins TRBV5-5 to TRBJ2-7; tentatively, D is TRBD2 (6 bases). The germline V gene encodes CDR1 SGHKS and CDR2 YYEKEE (reference sequence). Trimming took off 0 bases at V and 7 bases at J, with 14 bases between the two ends. The CDR3 loop spans 14 amino acids. The CDR3 sequence is CASSLGRVAEEQYF. The DNA of the CDR3 is TGTGCCAGCAGCTTGGGTAGGGTAGCGGAGGAGCAGTACTTC.

The CDR3 bases are TGTGCCAGCAGCTTATTGGCGGGAGGGCTTGCCGAGCAGTACTTC. The encoded protein is CASSLLAGGLAEQYF. The chain links TRBV7-3 to TRBJ2-7; 9 bases map to TRBD2. The CDR3 has 15 amino acids. Germline V CDR1 and CDR2: SGHTA, FQGTGA. Unmatched junction bases numbered 8, after V lost 2 bases and J lost 6 bases.

In this sample, this clonotype turned up a few times. V is TRBV12-3 or TRBV12-4 and J is TRBJ1-4; 7 nucleotides align to TRBD1. The CDR3 is 14 amino acids. The V and J ends lost 5 bases and 8 bases, in that order; junction bases with no gene match: 8. The CDR3 DNA sequence: TGTGCCAGCAGTAATCGACAGGGTAGAGAAAAACTGTTTTTT. Residues: CASSNRQGREKLFF.

This clonotype was observed a few times. V and J are TRBV5-1 and TRBJ2-1; 9 nucleotides match TRBD2. This CDR3 comprises 14 residues. Looked up from germline, CDR1 is SGHRS and CDR2 is YFSETQ. The trim removed 4 bases at V and 5 bases at J, leaving 4 bases unmatched. The CDR3 region is CASSTGLADNEQFF. The CDR3 DNA reads TGCGCCAGCAGCACGGGACTAGCAGACAATGAGCAGTTCTTC.

The rearrangement uses TRBV7-2 and TRBJ2-1; D not certain. This CDR3 region has 14 residues. The germline V gene encodes CDR1 SGHTA and CDR2 FQGNSA. V lost 4 bases to trimming and J lost 5 bases, with 12 bases between them. The chain's CDR3 is CASSSRRPHNEQFF. CDR3 in DNA: TGTGCCAGCAGCTCCCGGCGGCCCCACAATGAGCAGTTCTTC.

This chain links TRBV5-1 with TRBJ2-7; D possibly uses TRBD1 or TRBD2 (7 bases each). V was cut by 5 bases and J by 1 base, with 19 bases left in between. Germline lookup yields CDR1 SGHRS and CDR2 YFSETQ. This CDR3 is 16 amino acids long. The chain's CDR3 is CASRGGGGAPSYEQYF. The CDR3 DNA is TGCGCCAGCAGGGGGGGAGGGGGCGCCCCGTCCTACGAGCAGTACTTC.

This chain joins TRBV12-3 or TRBV12-4 and TRBJ2-3; the D gene is possibly TRBD2 (6 bases). Trimming removed 6 bases from V and 6 bases from J, with 10 bases in between. The CDR3 totals 12 residues. CDR3 sequence: CASRRRADTQYF. In DNA form, the CDR3 reads TGTGCCAGCAGGCGGAGGGCCGATACGCAGTATTTT.

This clonotype was observed a few times. V gene TRBV20-1 combines with J gene TRBJ1-5; perhaps TRBD1 as D (5 bases). The germline V gene has CDR1 DFQATT and CDR2 SNEGSKA (reference sequence). The CDR3 is made up of 15 amino acids. The V end was cut by 3 bases, the J end by 1 base, with 13 bases between. The CDR3 coding sequence is TGCAGTGCTAGCCCCCCAGGGCTGAGCAATCAGCCCCAGCATTTT. Amino acids: CSASPPGLSNQPQHF.

The V call is TRBV11-1, the J call TRBJ2-1, with D maybe TRBD2 (6 bases). The CDR3 length is 15 residues. Germline V gene lookup returns CDR1 SGHAT and CDR2 FQDESV (reference sequence). Trimming removed 5 bases from V and 8 bases from J, with 19 bases in between. Written as DNA, the CDR3 is TGTGCCAGCAGCGATGTCCGGGAGTTCGTCGATGAGCAGTTCTTC. As protein: CASSDVREFVDEQFF.

This chain connects TRBV5-1 to TRBJ2-1; D remains unclear. V lost 3 bases, J lost 9 bases, and 22 bases lay in between. Germline CDR1 reads SGHRS; CDR2 reads YFSETQ. CDR3 length equals 16 residues. The CDR3: CASSSTFGPSDAEQFF. Here the CDR3 DNA reads TGCGCCAGCAGCTCTACCTTCGGGCCCAGCGATGCTGAGCAGTTCTTC. The full variable domain, with the rest looked up from reference TRBV5-1 and TRBJ2-1, is KAGVTQTPRYLIKTRGQQVTLSCSPISGHRSVSWYQQTPGQGLQFLFEYFSETQRNKGNFPGRFSGRQFSNSRSEMNVSTLELGDSALYLCASSSTFGPSDAEQFFGPGTRLTVL.

This clonotype has more than one count but fewer than ten. The V call is TRBV5-1, the J call TRBJ2-7; 9 bases fit TRBD1. Germline-derived CDR1 and CDR2 are SGHRS and YFSETQ. Germline trimming cut 2 bases from V and 4 bases from J; bases unmatched to any gene: 7. CDR3 length equals 15 residues. CDR3 bases: TGCGCCAGCAGCTTAACGTGGGACAGGGTTTACGAGCAGTACTTC. Translating it yields CASSLTWDRVYEQYF.

The table lists this clonotype with a few counts. The V call is TRBV6-2 or TRBV6-3, the J call TRBJ2-7; 8 bases fit TRBD1. Germline V gene lookup returns CDR1 MNHEY and CDR2 SVGEGT. There are 15 residues in the CDR3. The V gene end was trimmed by 11 bases and the J gene end by 4 bases; junction bases not matched to a gene: 16. The CDR3: CAVIRPGTGQYEQYF. The DNA for the CDR3 is TGTGCCGTCATCCGACCCGGGACAGGTCAATACGAGCAGTACTTC.